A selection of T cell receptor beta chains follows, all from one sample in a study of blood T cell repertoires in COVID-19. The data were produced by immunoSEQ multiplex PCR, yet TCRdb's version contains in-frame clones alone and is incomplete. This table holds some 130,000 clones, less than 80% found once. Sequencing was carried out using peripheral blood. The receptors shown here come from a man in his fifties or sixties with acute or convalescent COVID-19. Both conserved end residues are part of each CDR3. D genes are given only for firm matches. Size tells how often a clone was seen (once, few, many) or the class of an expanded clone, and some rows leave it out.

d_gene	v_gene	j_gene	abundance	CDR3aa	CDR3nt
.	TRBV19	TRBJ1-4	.	CASGGTKLSEEKLFF	TGTGCCAGTGGCGGGACGAAACTCTCGGAGGAAAAACTGTTTTTT
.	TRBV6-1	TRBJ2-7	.	CASSWGPESYEQYF	TGTGCCAGCAGTTGGGGGCCAGAAAGTTACGAGCAGTACTTC
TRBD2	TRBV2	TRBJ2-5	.	CASSRNGLAGETQYF	TGTGCCAGCAGTCGAAACGGACTAGCGGGAGAGACCCAGTACTTC
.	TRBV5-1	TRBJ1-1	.	CASSREGLNTEAFF	TGCGCCAGCAGCAGGGAGGGACTGAACACTGAAGCTTTCTTT
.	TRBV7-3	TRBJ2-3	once	CASSLVAIGGDTQYF	TGTGCCAGCAGCTTAGTCGCTATAGGGGGAGATACGCAGTATTTT
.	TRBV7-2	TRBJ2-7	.	CASSLASGNYEQYF	TGTGCCAGCAGCTTAGCGTCCGGTAACTACGAGCAGTACTTC
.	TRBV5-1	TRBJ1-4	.	CASRLNIQGTNEKLFF	TGCGCCAGCAGGCTTAATATCCAGGGAACTAATGAAAAACTGTTTTTT
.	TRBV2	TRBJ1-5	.	CASSGDKYSNQPQHF	TGTGCCAGCAGTGGGGACAAGTATAGCAATCAGCCCCAGCATTTT
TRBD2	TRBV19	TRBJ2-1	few	CASSGASGRNEQFF	TGTGCCAGTAGTGGGGCTAGCGGGAGAAATGAGCAGTTCTTC
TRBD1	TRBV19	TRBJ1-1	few	CASSRQGAGEAFF	TGTGCCAGTAGTCGACAGGGGGCGGGTGAAGCTTTCTTT
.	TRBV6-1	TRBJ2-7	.	CASSEGQGGARYEQYF	TGTGCCAGCAGTGAAGGTCAGGGGGGCGCTAGATACGAGCAGTACTTC
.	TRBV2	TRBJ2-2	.	CASSEVQGRTGELFF	TGTGCCAGCAGTGAAGTGCAGGGGCGCACCGGGGAGCTGTTTTTT
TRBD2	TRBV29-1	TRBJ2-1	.	CSVELIAGAGYNEQFF	TGCAGCGTTGAGCTTATAGCGGGAGCGGGTTACAATGAGCAGTTCTTC
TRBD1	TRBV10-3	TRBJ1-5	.	CAISEGQGGNQPQHF	TGTGCCATCAGTGAGGGACAGGGAGGCAATCAGCCCCAGCATTTT
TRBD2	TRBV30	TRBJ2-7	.	CAWSETRLAGVEQYF	TGTGCCTGGAGTGAGACGCGACTAGCGGGAGTCGAGCAGTACTTC
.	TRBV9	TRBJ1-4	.	CASSPGGRGFTNEKLFF	TGTGCCAGCAGCCCCGGGGGAAGGGGTTTCACTAATGAAAAACTGTTTTTT
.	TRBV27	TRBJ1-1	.	CASRGAGNTEAFF	TGTGCCAGCAGGGGGGCGGGGAACACTGAAGCTTTCTTT
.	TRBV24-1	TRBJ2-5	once	CATSDPVQGPETQYF	TGTGCCACCAGTGACCCCGTCCAGGGCCCGGAGACCCAGTACTTC
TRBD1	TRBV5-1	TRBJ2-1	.	CASYTHTGDEQFF	TGCGCCAGCTATACACATACAGGGGATGAGCAGTTCTTC
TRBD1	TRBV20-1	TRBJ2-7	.	CSAGGRRTGAYEQYF	TGCAGTGCTGGTGGCCGTAGGACAGGGGCCTACGAGCAGTACTTC
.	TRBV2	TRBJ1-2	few	CASTSDRNYGYTF	TGTGCCAGCACCTCAGACAGAAACTATGGCTACACCTTC
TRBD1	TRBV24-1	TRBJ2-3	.	CATSETGREDTQYF	TGTGCCACCAGCGAGACAGGGAGAGAGGATACGCAGTATTTT
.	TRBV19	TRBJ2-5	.	CASSIDSTGQETQYF	TGTGCCAGTAGTATAGATTCTACGGGTCAAGAGACCCAGTACTTC
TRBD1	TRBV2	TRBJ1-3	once	CASRLTGDSGNTIYF	TGTGCCAGCAGACTAACAGGGGACTCTGGAAACACCATATATTTT
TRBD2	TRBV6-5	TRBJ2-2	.	CASSLGLAGVTGELFF	TGTGCCAGCAGTTTGGGACTAGCGGGAGTTACCGGGGAGCTGTTTTTT
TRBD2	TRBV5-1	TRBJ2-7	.	CASSLSGSSYEQYF	TGCGCCAGCAGCTTGAGCGGGAGCTCCTACGAGCAGTACTTC
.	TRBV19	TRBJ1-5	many	CASSMGAGSPQHF	TGTGCCAGTAGTATGGGGGCGGGTTCCCCCCAGCATTTT
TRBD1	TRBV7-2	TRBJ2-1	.	CASSSGQGARLEQFF	TGTGCCAGCAGCTCTGGACAGGGGGCGCGGTTGGAGCAGTTCTTC
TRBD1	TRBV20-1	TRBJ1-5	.	CSASTGGQPQHF	TGCAGTGCCAGTACAGGGGGGCAGCCCCAGCATTTT
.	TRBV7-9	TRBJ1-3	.	CASSLDQGGNTIYF	TGTGCCAGCAGCTTAGACCAGGGTGGAAACACCATATATTTT
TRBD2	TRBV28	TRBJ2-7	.	CASRLAGPYEQYF	TGTGCCAGCCGATTAGCGGGGCCCTACGAGCAGTACTTC
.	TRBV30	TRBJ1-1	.	CACNRAHTEAFF	TGTGCCTGTAACAGGGCACACACTGAAGCTTTCTTT
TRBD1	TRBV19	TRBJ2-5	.	CASKGQGRGETQYF	TGTGCCAGTAAGGGACAGGGAAGGGGAGAGACCCAGTACTTC
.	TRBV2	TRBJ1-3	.	CASSVRGGSSGNTIYF	TGTGCCAGCAGTGTAAGGGGGGGAAGCTCTGGAAACACCATATATTTT
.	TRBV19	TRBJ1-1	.	CASSILRVTMNTEAFF	TGTGCCAGTAGTATCTTGAGGGTCACCATGAACACTGAAGCTTTCTTT
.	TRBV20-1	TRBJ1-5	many	CSASSGYSNQPQHF	TGCAGTGCCAGTTCGGGGTATAGCAATCAGCCCCAGCATTTT
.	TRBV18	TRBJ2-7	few	CASSPTVAMVQYF	TGTGCCAGCTCACCGACGGTAGCGATGGTGCAGTACTTC
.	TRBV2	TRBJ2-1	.	CASRILASTYNEQFF	TGTGCCAGCAGGATCCTAGCGAGTACCTACAATGAGCAGTTCTTC
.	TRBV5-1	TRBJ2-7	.	CASSLGGGFSSYEQYF	TGCGCCAGCAGCTTGGGGGGGGGCTTTAGCTCCTACGAGCAGTACTTC
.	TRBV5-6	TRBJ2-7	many	CASSPGQYEQYF	TGTGCCAGCAGCCCCGGACAGTACGAGCAGTACTTC
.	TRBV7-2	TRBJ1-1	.	CASSLDSNMNTEAFF	TGTGCCAGCAGCTTAGACAGCAACATGAACACTGAAGCTTTCTTT
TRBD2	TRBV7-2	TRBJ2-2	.	CASSISSGANTGELFF	TGTGCCAGCAGCATCTCTAGCGGAGCGAACACCGGGGAGCTGTTTTTT
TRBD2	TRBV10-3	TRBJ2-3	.	CAISEGTSGFTDTQYF	TGTGCCATCAGTGAGGGAACTAGCGGATTCACAGATACGCAGTATTTT
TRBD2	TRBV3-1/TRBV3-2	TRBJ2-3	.	CASSQSVASGTDTQYF	TGTGCCAGCAGCCAGTCTGTGGCTAGCGGGACAGATACGCAGTATTTT
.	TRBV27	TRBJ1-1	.	CASSQTGLGGEAFF	TGTGCCAGCAGCCAAACAGGGTTAGGGGGTGAAGCTTTCTTT
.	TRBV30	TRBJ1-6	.	CAWSPSVNSPLHF	TGTGCCTGGAGTCCCTCGGTGAATTCACCCCTCCACTTT
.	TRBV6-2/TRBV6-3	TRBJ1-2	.	CASSTRQTGFNYGYTF	TGTGCCAGCAGTACGAGACAGACAGGATTTAACTATGGCTACACCTTC
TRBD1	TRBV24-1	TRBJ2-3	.	CATSDTGTATDTQYF	TGTGCCACCAGTGACACCGGGACAGCCACAGATACGCAGTATTTT
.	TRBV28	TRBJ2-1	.	CASRPGTGSYNEQFF	TGTGCCAGCAGGCCCGGGACTGGCTCCTACAATGAGCAGTTCTTC
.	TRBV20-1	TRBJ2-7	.	CSAGQPNEQYF	TGCAGTGCAGGACAGCCTAATGAGCAGTACTTC
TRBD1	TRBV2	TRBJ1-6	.	CASRRTGDNSPLHF	TGTGCCAGCAGGAGGACAGGGGATAATTCACCCCTCCACTTT
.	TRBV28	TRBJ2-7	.	CASSFRASYEQYF	TGTGCCAGCAGTTTCAGGGCCTCCTACGAGCAGTACTTC
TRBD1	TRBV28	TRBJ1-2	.	CASSPQGVHYGYTF	TGTGCCAGCAGCCCCCAGGGGGTTCACTATGGCTACACCTTC